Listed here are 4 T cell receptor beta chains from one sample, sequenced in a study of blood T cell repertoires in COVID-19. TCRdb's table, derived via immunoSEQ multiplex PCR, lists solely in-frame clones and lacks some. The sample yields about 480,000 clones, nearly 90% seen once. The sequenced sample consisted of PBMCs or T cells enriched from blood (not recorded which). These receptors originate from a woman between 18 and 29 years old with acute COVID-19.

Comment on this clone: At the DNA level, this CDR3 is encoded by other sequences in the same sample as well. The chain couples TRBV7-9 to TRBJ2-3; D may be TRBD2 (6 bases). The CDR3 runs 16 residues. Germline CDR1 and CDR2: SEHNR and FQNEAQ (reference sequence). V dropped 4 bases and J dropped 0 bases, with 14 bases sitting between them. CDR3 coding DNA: TGTGCCAGCAGCTCCTTTGGCGGGGCCAGCACAGATACGCAGTATTTT. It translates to CASSSFGGASTDTQYF.

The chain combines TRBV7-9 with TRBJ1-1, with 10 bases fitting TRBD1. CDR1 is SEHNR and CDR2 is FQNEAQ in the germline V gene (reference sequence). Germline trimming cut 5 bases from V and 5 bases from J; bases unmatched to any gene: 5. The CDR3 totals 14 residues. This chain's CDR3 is CASSEPGQGTEAFF. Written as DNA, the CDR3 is TGTGCCAGCAGCGAACCGGGACAGGGGACTGAAGCTTTCTTT.

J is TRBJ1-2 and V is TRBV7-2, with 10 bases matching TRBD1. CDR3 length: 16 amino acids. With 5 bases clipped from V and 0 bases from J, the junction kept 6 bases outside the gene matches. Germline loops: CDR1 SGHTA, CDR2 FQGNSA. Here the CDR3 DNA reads TGTGCCAGCAGCCCGGGACAGGGGTTAGCTAACTATGGCTACACCTTC. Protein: CASSPGQGLANYGYTF. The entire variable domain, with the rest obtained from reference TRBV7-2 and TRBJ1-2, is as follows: GAGVSQSPSNKVTEKGKDVELRCDPISGHTALYWYRQSLGQGLEFLIYFQGNSAPDKSGLPSDRFSAERTGGSVSTLTIQRTQQEDSAVYLCASSPGQGLANYGYTFGSGTRLTVV.

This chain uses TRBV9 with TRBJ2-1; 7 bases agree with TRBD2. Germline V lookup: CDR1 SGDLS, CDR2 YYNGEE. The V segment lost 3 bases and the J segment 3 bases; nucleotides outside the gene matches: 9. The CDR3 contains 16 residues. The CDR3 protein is CASSAGAGDYYNEQFF. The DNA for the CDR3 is TGTGCCAGCAGCGCCGGGGCGGGGGACTACTACAATGAGCAGTTCTTC.